A single sample gave rise to the 31 T cell receptor beta chains below, sequenced in a study of T-cell reconstitution after alpha-beta-depleted transplantation in children. A TCRbeta library incorporating unique molecular identifiers was prepared. One entry per CDR3 protein, called by TCRdb with MiXCR from the PCR reads. The sample includes approximately 500,000 distinct CDR3 sequences, about 10% of them seen just once. This material consisted of PBMCs, taken before TCRalphabeta/CD19-depleted stem cell transplant. The receptors here all came from a child aged 2-15 years with inherited bone marrow failure, due to receive a stem cell transplant.

This clonotype was found a few times. The chain has TRBV12-3 or TRBV12-4 and TRBJ2-3; TRBD2 matches 9 bases. This CDR3 spans 19 amino acids. V lost 3 bases and J lost 0; bases outside the gene matches: 13. CDR3 bases: TGTGCCAGCAGTTTTACCCTAGCGGGACCCCGGATTAGCACAGATACGCAGTATTTT. Translation gives CASSFTLAGPRISTDTQYF.

This clonotype was observed many times. This rearrangement joins TRBV29-1 to TRBJ2-7, with 8 bases lining up with TRBD1. After removal of 1 base from V and 2 bases from J, the junction contained 10 bases not matched to a gene. Germline CDR1 reads SQVTM; CDR2 reads ANQGSEA. The CDR3 length is 16 residues. In DNA, the CDR3 is TGCAGCGTTGAAGTGGAGCCGGGACAGGCGACCTACGAGCAGTACTTC. This codes for CSVEVEPGQATYEQYF.

There are many counts of this clonotype. V is TRBV10-3 and J is TRBJ2-3; 7 nucleotides match TRBD2. This CDR3 has 16 amino acids. Losses at the gene ends were 3 bases for V and 0 bases for J; bases not matched to a gene: 6. Germline-derived CDR1 and CDR2 are ENHRY and SYGVKD. CDR3: CAISDWLADSTDTQYF. CDR3 nucleotide sequence: TGTGCCATCAGTGACTGGCTAGCGGACAGCACAGATACGCAGTATTTT.

This clonotype was detected many times. The V and J genes are TRBV28 and TRBJ1-5, with a weak D call TRBD1 (5 bases). Germline loops: CDR1 MDHEN, CDR2 SYDVKM. The CDR3 consists of 17 residues. The V end lost 3 bases, the J end lost 0 bases, and 15 bases lay between the germline ends. In DNA form, the CDR3 reads TGTGCCAGCAGTTTTCTCATACAGGAAGTTAGCAATCAGCCCCAGCATTTT. Protein product: CASSFLIQEVSNQPQHF.

This clonotype was detected ten times or more. The chain carries TRBV28 and TRBJ2-2, with D perhaps TRBD1 (6 bases). Germline V gene sequence: CDR1 MDHEN, CDR2 SYDVKM. The ends were cut back, 5 bases at V and 6 bases at J, with 13 bases in the middle. The CDR3 spans 14 residues. The CDR3 nucleotides read TGTGCCAGCAGTACGTACACAGGGCCCGGGGAGCTGTTTTTT. Its protein product is CASSTYTGPGELFF.

The sample holds many counts of this clonotype. The chain uses TRBV20-1 and TRBJ2-1; TRBD2 matches 9 bases. The CDR3 runs 15 residues. V shed 0 bases, J shed 6 bases, and the junction held 6 bases outside the gene matches. The V gene's germline CDR1 is DFQATT and CDR2 SNEGSKA (reference sequence). CDR3 sequence (DNA): TGCAGTGCTAGAGATAGCGGGAGACCCCCCAATGAGCAGTTCTTC. Its translation: CSARDSGRPPNEQFF.

Comments on this clonotype: A much larger clone sits a single nucleotide away, making a read error possible. J is TRBJ2-7 and V is TRBV12-3 or TRBV12-4; D not resolved. This CDR3 spans 14 amino acids. The chain's CDR3 is CASSLGAVFYKQYF. CDR3 sequence (DNA): TGTGCCAGCAGTTTAGGTGCGGTTTTCTACAAGCAGTACTTC.

The table lists this clonotype with a few counts. The V and J genes are TRBV4-3 and TRBJ2-7, with TRBD2 matching over 11 bases. The V gene end was trimmed by 0 bases and the J gene end by 2 bases; junction bases not matched to a gene: 15. Germline CDR1 and CDR2: LGHNA and YSLEER. The CDR3 runs 20 residues. The CDR3 region is CASSQDLVGTSGDPTYEQYF. For the CDR3, the DNA is TGCGCCAGCAGCCAAGATCTAGTGGGGACTAGCGGAGACCCGACCTACGAGCAGTACTTC.

This clonotype was detected ten times or more. The rearrangement joins TRBV4-3 to TRBJ2-3, with D perhaps matching TRBD2 (7 bases). The CDR3 is made up of 16 amino acids. Germline V lookup: CDR1 LGHNA, CDR2 YSLEER. V was shortened by 4 bases and J by 6 bases, with 20 bases between the two germline ends. In DNA, the CDR3 is TGCGCCAGCAGCCTGGGGGCGGGAGCCAGAGGGGATACGCAGTATTTT. It codes for CASSLGAGARGDTQYF.

There are many counts of this clonotype. The CDR3 DNA sequence: TGCGCCAGCAGCCAAGTAGCGGGAGGGCCGGGCAATGAGCAGTTCTTC. It encodes CASSQVAGGPGNEQFF. V gene TRBV4-3 combines with J gene TRBJ2-1, with TRBD2 matching over 11 bases. The CDR3 is 16 amino acids. V gave up 1 base and J gave up 6 bases; unmatched junction bases: 5. The germline V gene encodes CDR1 LGHNA and CDR2 YSLEER.

The table lists this clonotype with many counts. V usage is TRBV7-2 and J usage is TRBJ1-4, with 7 positions matching TRBD1. Germline CDR1 reads SGHTA; CDR2 reads FQGNSA. The CDR3 is 14 amino acids. V shed 4 bases, J shed 7 bases, and the junction held 6 bases outside the gene matches. Here the CDR3 reads CASSSDRLIEKLFF. CDR3 DNA: TGTGCCAGCAGCTCGGACAGGCTAATTGAAAAACTGTTTTTT.

This clonotype was seen repeatedly, ten times or more. The genes are TRBV29-1 and TRBJ2-7, with D hard to call. The CDR3 covers 14 residues. V was clipped by 4 bases and J by 2 bases, with 15 bases between them. Germline assignment: CDR1 SQVTM and CDR2 ANQGSEA. DNA for the CDR3: TGCAGCGTTGGTAGTGGATCACTTACCTACGAGCAGTACTTC. It yields the protein CSVGSGSLTYEQYF.

The gene calls are TRBV5-1 and TRBJ2-2; D not certain. The CDR3 is made up of 13 amino acids. Germline loops: CDR1 SGHRS, CDR2 YFSETQ. Between the trimmed V and J ends, which lost 6 bases and 0 bases, there was a span of 6 bases. CDR3 residues: CASTYTNTGELFF. CDR3 DNA sequence: TGCGCCAGCACCTATACGAACACCGGGGAGCTGTTTTTT.

This clonotype appeared a single time. Since a much larger clone is just one base distant, this may be a read error. This chain links TRBV7-9 with TRBJ2-1; D is undetermined. The CDR3 covers 12 residues. Germline loops: CDR1 SEHNR, CDR2 FQNEAQ (reference sequence). In DNA form, the CDR3 reads TGTTCCAGCAGCCGGATTCGCAATGAGCAGTTCTTC. It yields the protein CSSSRIRNEQFF.

This clonotype was detected many times. The V and J genes are TRBV5-5 and TRBJ2-1, with D unclear. The CDR3 runs to 13 residues. V lost 4 bases and J 7 bases, leaving 12 bases between the germline ends. Germline CDR1 is SGHKS and CDR2 is YYEKEE (reference sequence). The CDR3 loop reads CASSRTGFNEQFF. In nucleotides, the CDR3 is TGTGCCAGCAGCCGGACCGGGTTTAATGAGCAGTTCTTC.

This clonotype was picked up many times. The chain carries TRBV5-1 and TRBJ1-4; D is undetermined. The CDR3 covers 18 residues. The germline V gene encodes CDR1 SGHRS and CDR2 YFSETQ. Trimming stripped 4 bases from V and 0 bases from J, with 19 bases between. CDR3 coding DNA: TGCGCCAGCAGCGAAAGGTGGAGCCTAGTTGCAACTAATGAAAAACTGTTTTTT. Amino acid sequence: CASSERWSLVATNEKLFF. Using reference TRBV5-1 and TRBJ1-4 for the parts outside the CDR3, the full variable domain is KAGVTQTPRYLIKTRGQQVTLSCSPISGHRSVSWYQQTPGQGLQFLFEYFSETQRNKGNFPGRFSGRQFSNSRSEMNVSTLELGDSALYLCASSERWSLVATNEKLFFGSGTQLSVL.

This clonotype was counted at least ten times. V is TRBV12-3 or TRBV12-4 and J is TRBJ2-2, with 7 bases aligning to TRBD2. This CDR3 region has 15 residues. V was pared by 2 bases and J by 6 bases, with 6 bases of the junction left unmatched. CDR3 nucleotides: TGTGCCAGCAGTTTACCAGCGGGAATCCCCGGGGAGCTGTTTTTT. The encoded protein is CASSLPAGIPGELFF.

This clonotype turned up a few times. V gene TRBV27 combines with J gene TRBJ2-2; tentatively, D is TRBD2 (7 bases). The CDR3 loop spans 18 amino acids. Trimming shortened V by 7 bases and J by 0 bases, and 21 bases separated the two germline ends. CDR1 MNHEY and CDR2 SMNVEV come from the germline V gene (reference sequence). DNA for the CDR3: TGTGCCAGCAAATCCTACATCGGGGGGCCCGCGAACACCGGGGAGCTGTTTTTT. Translated, it gives CASKSYIGGPANTGELFF.

About this clonotype itself: This may arise from a read error, as a much more abundant clone is one base away. No conserved phenylalanine or tryptophan ends this CDR3, so it is likely a read error. The chain is built from TRBV6-2 or TRBV6-3 and TRBJ2-1; 10 nucleotides align to TRBD2. The CDR3 has 17 amino acids. V lost 6 bases and J lost 0; bases outside the gene matches: 8. Germline V lookup: CDR1 MNHEY, CDR2 SVGEGT. CDR3 nucleotides: TGTGCCAGCAGGGGGTTCGGACTAGCGGACTCCTACAATGAGCAGTTCTTA. It codes for CASRGFGLADSYNEQFL.

At least ten counts were recorded for this clonotype. The chain uses TRBV20-1 and TRBJ2-1; D gene unclear. V lost 5 bases and J lost 0, with 11 bases in between. Germline V gene data show CDR1 as DFQATT and CDR2 as SNEGSKA (reference sequence). The CDR3 sequence is 14 residues long. The CDR3 DNA is TGCAGTGCTGAGCCGGGCAGCTCCTACAATGAGCAGTTCTTC. It yields the protein CSAEPGSSYNEQFF.

The chain has TRBV19 and TRBJ1-1, with no clear D. V dropped 3 bases and J dropped 10 bases, with 9 bases sitting between them. Per germline, CDR1 LNHDA and CDR2 SQIVND (reference sequence). The CDR3 extends over 11 amino acids. As DNA, the CDR3 is TGTGCCAGTAGTATTTTCGGGAGAGCTTTCTTT. This encodes CASSIFGRAFF.

This clonotype occurred many times. The chain uses TRBV5-1 and TRBJ1-6; D call uncertain. This CDR3 has 14 residues. CDR1 SGHRS and CDR2 YFSETQ come from the germline V gene. V dropped 0 bases and J dropped 0 bases, with 1 base sitting between them. For the CDR3, the DNA is TGCGCCAGCAGCTTGGGCTCCTATAATTCACCCCTCCACTTT. Residues: CASSLGSYNSPLHF.

This clonotype was recorded once. A much larger clone sits a single nucleotide away, making a read error possible. The chain is built from TRBV25-1 and TRBJ1-1; no definite D call. The CDR3 is 14 amino acids. Germline CDR1 and CDR2: MGHDK and SYGVNS. The CDR3 sequence: CASSESGENTDAFF. Written as DNA, the CDR3 is TGTGCCAGCAGTGAATCCGGAGAGAACACTGACGCTTTCTTT. The full variable domain, its missing parts supplied by reference TRBV25-1 and TRBJ1-1, is EADIYQTPRYLVIGTGKKITLECSQTMGHDKMYWYQQDPGMELHLIHYSYGVNSTEKGDLSSESTVSRIRTEHFPLTLESARPSHTSQYLCASSESGENTDAFFGQGTRLTVV.

Ten or more counts support this clonotype. The chain is built from TRBV7-6 and TRBJ2-7, with TRBD1 matching 7 bases. The CDR3 is made up of 15 amino acids. The V gene's germline CDR1 is SGHVS and CDR2 FNYEAQ. V lost 8 bases and J lost 3; bases outside the gene matches: 13. The CDR3 region is CASRRDPTGNYEQYF. The CDR3 DNA is TGTGCCAGCCGCCGAGATCCGACAGGGAACTACGAGCAGTACTTC.

This clonotype was observed at least ten times. The CDR3 spells CAWSTANYGYTF. Here the CDR3 DNA reads TGTGCCTGGAGCACAGCTAACTATGGCTACACCTTC. The chain carries TRBV30 and TRBJ1-2; D remains unclear. CDR3 length: 12 residues. Germline V CDR1 and CDR2: GTSNPN, SVGIG (reference sequence). V lost 3 bases and J 0 bases, leaving 5 bases between the germline ends.

This clonotype was recorded at least ten times. The rearrangement joins TRBV27 to TRBJ2-7; D gene uncertain. The CDR3 runs 11 residues. V was cut by 4 bases and J by 6 bases, with 7 bases left in between. Germline V gives CDR1 MNHEY, CDR2 SMNVEV (reference sequence). The CDR3 reads CASSWGLEQYF. As DNA, the CDR3 is TGTGCCAGCAGTTGGGGTCTCGAGCAGTACTTC.

The CDR3 region has the DNA TGTGCCAGCAGCCAAGTTACGGAATACGAGCAGTACTTC. Encoded protein: CASSQVTEYEQYF. The chain is built from TRBV3-1 and TRBJ2-7; D remains unclear. This CDR3 is 13 amino acids long. Germline CDR1 LGHDT, CDR2 YNNKEL (reference sequence). Between the trimmed V and J ends, which lost 1 base and 4 bases, there was a span of 8 bases.

This clonotype was seen only a few times. The chain has TRBV11-2 and TRBJ2-1; 13 bases agree with TRBD2. J lost 8 bases, V lost 5 bases, and 6 bases had no gene match. Germline loops: CDR1 SGHAT, CDR2 FQNNGV. The length of the CDR3 is 15 residues. CDR3 DNA: TGTGCCAGCAGCCCCCTGACTAGCGGGAGGCATGAGCAGTTCTTC. Residues: CASSPLTSGRHEQFF.

This rearrangement joins TRBV10-2 to TRBJ2-7; 9 nucleotides align to TRBD2. The trim removed 3 bases at V and 4 bases at J, leaving 4 bases unmatched. Per the germline V gene, CDR1 is WSHSY and CDR2 is SAAADI. This CDR3 is built from 14 residues. CDR3 sequence: CASSDGLAMYEQYF. The CDR3 region has the DNA TGCGCCAGCAGTGATGGACTAGCGATGTACGAGCAGTACTTC.

Ten or more counts support this clonotype. The chain uses TRBV28 and TRBJ2-7, with unresolved D. The CDR3 runs to 14 residues. CDR1 is MDHEN and CDR2 is SYDVKM in the germline V gene. The V end was cut by 2 bases, the J end by 2 bases, with 10 bases between. The CDR3 loop is CASSLTLVPYEQYF. The CDR3 DNA follows: TGTGCCAGCAGTTTAACCCTAGTTCCCTACGAGCAGTACTTC.

This clonotype came up many times. The rearrangement links TRBV7-9 to TRBJ1-1, with 8 bases fitting TRBD1. Germline V gives CDR1 SEHNR, CDR2 FQNEAQ (reference sequence). This CDR3 has 16 amino acids. J was trimmed by 1 base and V by 1 base; bases with no gene match: 5. The CDR3 DNA follows: TGTGCCAGCAGCTTAGGAACCACAGGGGGGAACACTGAAGCTTTCTTT. This codes for CASSLGTTGGNTEAFF.